The 21 T cell receptor beta chains reported below all come from one sample, sequenced in a study of shared clonotypes between healthy human individuals. Sequencing was performed with immunoSEQ multiplex PCR; in TCRdb, only in-frame clones are kept and a portion is missing. Of fewer than 850,000 clones listed, 90% are singletons. Sequencing was carried out using memory CD8+ T cells from PBMCs. Subset reported: CD45RO+ cells pooled with CCR7-negative TemRA cells. The origin of the receptors is a man younger than 35 in good health. Some clones in this sample may be carry-over from other donors' samples.

The chain is built from TRBV27 and TRBJ2-3, with D unclear. Trimming shortened V by 3 bases and J by 0 bases, and 16 bases separated the two germline ends. The CDR3 is 17 residues long. From germline, CDR1 is MNHEY and CDR2 SMNVEV (reference sequence). CDR3 loop: CASSFLVFPGSTDTQYF. The DNA for the CDR3 is TGTGCCAGCAGTTTTCTTGTGTTCCCCGGGAGCACAGATACGCAGTATTTT.

The chain combines TRBV9 with TRBJ2-2; no reliable D call. The CDR3 runs 12 residues. V shed 4 bases and J shed 6 bases, with 7 bases lying between them. Germline V gene data show CDR1 as SGDLS and CDR2 as YYNGEE. In DNA, the CDR3 is TGTGCCAGCAGCTACGGTCCCGGGGAGCTGTTTTTT. Translated: CASSYGPGELFF.

This rearrangement joins TRBV25-1 to TRBJ2-7, with D tentatively TRBD2 (6 bases). The CDR3 extends over 18 amino acids. The V end was cut by 2 bases, the J end by 3 bases, with 23 bases between. The germline V gene encodes CDR1 MGHDK and CDR2 SYGVNS. The CDR3 here is CASSEGALGRSQDYEQYF. The CDR3 nucleotides read TGTGCCAGCAGTGAAGGGGCCCTCGGGAGATCCCAAGACTACGAGCAGTACTTC.

The chain couples TRBV27 to TRBJ1-5, with no clear D. Germline V lookup: CDR1 MNHEY, CDR2 SMNVEV (reference sequence). The V and J ends lost 5 bases and 6 bases respectively, with 11 bases between them. This CDR3 comprises 13 residues. CDR3 in amino acids: CASSLFGSQPQHF. The CDR3 nucleotides read TGTGCCAGCAGTCTCTTCGGGAGTCAGCCCCAGCATTTT.

The genes are TRBV6-1 and TRBJ2-1; TRBD1 agrees at 8 bases. The CDR3 loop spans 15 amino acids. J was trimmed by 9 bases and V by 10 bases; bases with no gene match: 17. Germline V lookup: CDR1 MNHNS, CDR2 SASEGT. In DNA form, the CDR3 reads TGTGCCATCTCTGTGTTCCGACAGGGGATCGGTGAGCAGTTCTTC. Residues: CAISVFRQGIGEQFF.

The V call is TRBV7-9, the J call TRBJ2-5; 9 nucleotides match TRBD2. CDR1 SEHNR and CDR2 FQNEAQ come from the germline V gene (reference sequence). J was trimmed by 5 bases and V by 5 bases; bases with no gene match: 9. This CDR3 has 15 residues. The CDR3 DNA reads TGTGCCAGCAGCGACGCCGCGGGAGGGCTCGAGACCCAGTACTTC. It is translated as CASSDAAGGLETQYF. The complete variable domain, with remaining parts taken from reference TRBV7-9 and TRBJ2-5, reads DTGVSQNPRHKITKRGQNVTFRCDPISEHNRLYWYRQTLGQGPEFLTYFQNEAQLEKSRLLSDRFSAERPKGSFSTLEIQRTEQGDSAMYLCASSDAAGGLETQYFGPGTRLLVL.

This chain joins TRBV19 and TRBJ2-1, with D perhaps TRBD1 or TRBD2 (5 bases each). From germline, CDR1 is LNHDA and CDR2 SQIVND (reference sequence). Trimming removed 2 bases from V and 6 bases from J, with 11 bases in between. CDR3 length: 14 residues. The CDR3 spells CASSIWAGTNEQFF. The CDR3 bases are TGTGCCAGTAGTATATGGGCAGGGACCAATGAGCAGTTCTTC.

This chain links TRBV2 with TRBJ1-3; no clear D gene. The CDR3 has 11 amino acids. The V gene lost 6 bases and the J gene lost 4 bases, with 4 bases spanning the gap. Germline V gene sequence: CDR1 SNHLY, CDR2 FYNNEI. In DNA, the CDR3 is TGTGCCAGCAGAATCGGAAACACCATATATTTT. Its translation is CASRIGNTIYF.

This chain uses TRBV4-1 with TRBJ2-2; D perhaps matches TRBD2 (5 bases). The V gene's germline CDR1 is MGHRA and CDR2 YSYEKL. The V and J ends lost 0 bases and 5 bases respectively, with 19 bases between them. This CDR3 is built from 18 residues. In DNA, the CDR3 is TGCGCCAGCAGCCAAGATGCCCTAGCCGAGTATCTAACCGGGGAGCTGTTTTTT. It yields the protein CASSQDALAEYLTGELFF.

CDR3 coding DNA: TGTGCCAGCATGGGGACGAATTCACCCCTCCACTTT. This encodes CASMGTNSPLHF. The V call is TRBV9, the J call TRBJ1-6, with D possibly TRBD1 on 5 matching bases. CDR1 is SGDLS, CDR2 YYNGEE, per germline. The CDR3 length is 12 residues. Trimming took 6 bases from V and 7 from J, leaving 8 bases between them.

The gene calls are TRBV6-5 and TRBJ2-3; D is tentatively TRBD1 or TRBD2 (5 bases each). V was pared by 0 bases and J by 1 base, with 8 bases between. Per the germline V gene, CDR1 is MNHEY and CDR2 is SVGAGI. The CDR3 sequence is 15 residues long. This CDR3 reads CASSYSRGRTDTQYF. CDR3 DNA sequence: TGTGCCAGCAGTTACTCGAGGGGCCGCACAGATACGCAGTATTTT.

This CDR3 is CASSPRLVNTEAFF. Written as DNA, the CDR3 is TGTGCCAGCAGTCCGAGACTAGTGAACACTGAAGCTTTCTTT. The rearrangement links TRBV28 to TRBJ1-1; D remains ambiguous. The V gene's germline CDR1 is MDHEN and CDR2 SYDVKM. V dropped 5 bases and J dropped 0 bases, with 10 bases sitting between them. The CDR3 has 14 residues.

The chain uses TRBV11-2 and TRBJ2-2; 10 nucleotides match TRBD2. Germline assignment: CDR1 SGHAT and CDR2 FQNNGV. The CDR3 contains 17 residues. The V segment lost 5 bases and the J segment 1 base; nucleotides outside the gene matches: 7. The CDR3 bases are TGTGCCAGCAGCCAGGGCCCTAGCGGGAGGAACACCGGGGAGCTGTTTTTT. Its protein product is CASSQGPSGRNTGELFF.

The rearrangement uses TRBV7-9 and TRBJ2-7; 14 bases line up with TRBD2. This CDR3 has 16 amino acids. The ends lost 5 bases at V and 4 bases at J; junction bases unmatched: 7. Per the germline V gene, CDR1 is SEHNR and CDR2 is FQNEAQ (reference sequence). CDR3: CASSQGLAGENYEQYF. In DNA, the CDR3 is TGTGCCAGCAGCCAGGGACTAGCGGGAGAGAATTACGAGCAGTACTTC.

The chain uses TRBV6-5 and TRBJ2-3; D unclear. CDR3 length equals 13 residues. The V gene's germline CDR1 is MNHEY and CDR2 SVGAGI. With 2 bases removed from V and 6 bases from J, the gap between germline ends came to 9 bases. The CDR3: CASSYNNKDTQYF. The CDR3 DNA is TGTGCCAGCAGTTACAACAACAAGGATACGCAGTATTTT.

The CDR3 protein is CASSYSPAYEQYF. CDR3 in DNA: TGTGCCAGCAGTTATAGCCCGGCCTACGAGCAGTACTTC. This sequence joins TRBV27 and TRBJ2-7; D gene unclear. This CDR3 has 13 residues. Between the trimmed V and J ends, which lost 4 bases and 2 bases, there was a span of 9 bases. Germline V gives CDR1 MNHEY, CDR2 SMNVEV (reference sequence).

The V and J genes are TRBV7-8 and TRBJ2-7, with D possibly being TRBD2 (6 bases). From germline, CDR1 is SGHVS and CDR2 FQNEAQ. CDR3 size: 16 residues. V was trimmed by 5 bases and J by 3 bases, leaving 20 bases between them. The CDR3: CASSPIGRREDYEQYF. CDR3 DNA: TGTGCCAGCAGCCCAATAGGACGGAGGGAGGACTACGAGCAGTACTTC.

The chain links TRBV4-3 to TRBJ1-1; 7 bases fit TRBD1. After removal of 6 bases from V and 1 base from J, the junction contained 5 bases not matched to a gene. The CDR3 is made up of 14 amino acids. CDR1 is LGHNA and CDR2 is YSLEER in the germline V gene. Here the CDR3 reads CASSMTGPNTEAFF. Written as DNA, the CDR3 is TGCGCCAGCAGTATGACAGGGCCGAACACTGAAGCTTTCTTT.

The rearrangement links TRBV5-5 to TRBJ2-7; D may be TRBD1 (6 bases). This CDR3 comprises 15 residues. From germline, CDR1 is SGHKS and CDR2 YYEKEE (reference sequence). The V gene lost 0 bases and the J gene lost 2 bases, with 12 bases spanning the gap. The CDR3 protein is CASSLVAAGAYEQYF. CDR3 coding DNA: TGTGCCAGCAGCTTGGTAGCTGCAGGGGCCTACGAGCAGTACTTC.

V usage is TRBV6-4 and J usage is TRBJ2-2, with 8 bases lining up with TRBD1. Germline-derived CDR1 and CDR2 are MRHNA and SNTAGT. The junction had 6 bases not matched to a gene; V was cut back by 0 bases and J by 3 bases. CDR3 length equals 17 residues. Here the CDR3 DNA reads TGTGCCAGCAGTGACTCAAGGACAGGGATGGACACCGGGGAGCTGTTTTTT. It is translated as CASSDSRTGMDTGELFF.

This chain connects TRBV7-8 to TRBJ2-1, with D possibly being TRBD1 (7 bases). With 2 bases removed from V and 7 bases from J, the gap between germline ends came to 15 bases. The CDR3 covers 15 residues. Germline V lookup: CDR1 SGHVS, CDR2 FQNEAQ. The CDR3 loop is CASSLWRGQRNEQFF. As DNA, the CDR3 is TGTGCCAGCAGCTTATGGCGGGGACAGAGGAATGAGCAGTTCTTC.